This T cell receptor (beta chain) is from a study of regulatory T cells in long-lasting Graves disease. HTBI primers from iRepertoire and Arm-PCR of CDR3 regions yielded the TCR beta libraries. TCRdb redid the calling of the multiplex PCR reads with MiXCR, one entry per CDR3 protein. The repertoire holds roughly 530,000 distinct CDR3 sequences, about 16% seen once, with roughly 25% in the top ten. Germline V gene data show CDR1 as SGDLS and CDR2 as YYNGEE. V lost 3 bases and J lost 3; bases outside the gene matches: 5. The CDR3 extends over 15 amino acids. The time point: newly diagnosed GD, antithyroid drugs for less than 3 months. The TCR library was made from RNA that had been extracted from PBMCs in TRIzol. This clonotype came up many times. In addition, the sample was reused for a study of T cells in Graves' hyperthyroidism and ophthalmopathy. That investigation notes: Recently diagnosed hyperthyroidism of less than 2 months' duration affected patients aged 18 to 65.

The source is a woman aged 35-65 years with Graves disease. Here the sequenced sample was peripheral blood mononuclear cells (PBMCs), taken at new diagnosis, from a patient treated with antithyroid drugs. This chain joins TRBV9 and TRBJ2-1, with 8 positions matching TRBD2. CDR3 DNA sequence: TGTGCCAGCAGCGCAGCCGGGGGGGACTACAATGAGCAGTTCTTC. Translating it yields CASSAAGGDYNEQFF.